Listed below are T cell receptor beta chains from one sample, sequenced in a study of TIL therapy for anti-PD-1-resistant metastatic lung cancer. The data were produced by immunoSEQ multiplex PCR, yet TCRdb's version contains in-frame clones alone and is incomplete. The sample carries about 50,000 clones, around 86% recorded once. The specimen was blood, collected at baseline. The receptors shown here come from a person aged 30 to 80 with non-small cell lung cancer. CDR3s leave out the opening cysteine and the closing phenylalanine or tryptophan.

TRBV5-8 | 14 | ASSLAWDRGLGVQF
TRBV5-4 | 13 | ASSLSGTLQETQY
TRBV20-1 | 12 | SASPGVSNQPQH
TRBV2 | 11 | ASSGQMDSPLH
TRBV9 | 14 | ASSLGVDPKGYEQY
TRBV18 | 13 | ASSPPSGRYNEQF
TRBV30 | 13 | ACSDGTSGRNEQF
TRBV19 | 17 | ASRGTAGTSGTQTDEQY
TRBV18 | 13 | ASSPTGGIQETQY
TRBV7-3 | 16 | ASSLQGLAGGFTGELF
TRBV29-1 | 11 | SAGGAHSYEQY
TRBV5-6 | 13 | ASSLPGTPNSPLH
TRBV7-2 | 12 | ASSSLAGAGEQY
TRBV6-6 | 12 | ASSYPGAINEQF
TRBV9 | 13 | ASSVAFWRTDTQY
TRBV30 | 9 | AWTQRQQAF
TRBV27 | 11 | ASRGYVDNEQF
TRBV7-2 | 15 | ASSDRGGVISYNEQF
TRBV6-5 | 12 | ASTRDRGSGELF
TRBV19 | 13 | ASTPRGGSVNEQF
TRBV11-2 | 13 | ASSLDQGAYNEQF
TRBV19 | 14 | ASSIGQGVAYNEQF
TRBV27 | 13 | ASSLGTSGNQPQH
TRBV18 | 12 | ASSPPQGGDTQY
TRBV6-2/TRBV6-3 | 14 | ASSYLTGVRSQPQH
TRBV7-9 | 13 | ASSPPKRFGDTQY
TRBV6-2/TRBV6-3 | 12 | ASSYRQGPYEQY
TRBV6-2/TRBV6-3 | 12 | ASSLNRGGYEQY
TRBV20-1 | 10 | SASWGQGGYT
TRBV19 | 12 | ASSGLAGADTQY
TRBV6-2/TRBV6-3 | 11 | ASSLGPPYEQY
TRBV6-2/TRBV6-3 | 12 | ASSLTSGGVEQY
TRBV28 | 13 | ASTGPPRVPDTQY
TRBV7-9 | 12 | ASSSGQSSYEQY
TRBV11-3 | 15 | ASSLDGSGGSTDTQY
TRBV3-1/TRBV3-2 | 13 | ASSLAGTGSTEAF
TRBV15 | 16 | ATSRSRDRRLVTDTQY
TRBV19 | 14 | ASSSKQGTNTGELF
TRBV7-3 | 12 | ASSPQGGQETQY
TRBV11-2 | 11 | ASNVGGPDTQY
TRBV18 | 14 | ASSPSQLSGIETQY
TRBV5-1 | 12 | ASSLGREEETQY
TRBV28 | 15 | ASSPSLGQGRDSPLH
TRBV19 | 16 | ASTNPGLAGARTGELF
TRBV7-9 | 12 | ASSSDRENSPLH
TRBV4-3 | 12 | ASSQDQWNSPLH
TRBV7-2 | 10 | ASSLEGDEQF